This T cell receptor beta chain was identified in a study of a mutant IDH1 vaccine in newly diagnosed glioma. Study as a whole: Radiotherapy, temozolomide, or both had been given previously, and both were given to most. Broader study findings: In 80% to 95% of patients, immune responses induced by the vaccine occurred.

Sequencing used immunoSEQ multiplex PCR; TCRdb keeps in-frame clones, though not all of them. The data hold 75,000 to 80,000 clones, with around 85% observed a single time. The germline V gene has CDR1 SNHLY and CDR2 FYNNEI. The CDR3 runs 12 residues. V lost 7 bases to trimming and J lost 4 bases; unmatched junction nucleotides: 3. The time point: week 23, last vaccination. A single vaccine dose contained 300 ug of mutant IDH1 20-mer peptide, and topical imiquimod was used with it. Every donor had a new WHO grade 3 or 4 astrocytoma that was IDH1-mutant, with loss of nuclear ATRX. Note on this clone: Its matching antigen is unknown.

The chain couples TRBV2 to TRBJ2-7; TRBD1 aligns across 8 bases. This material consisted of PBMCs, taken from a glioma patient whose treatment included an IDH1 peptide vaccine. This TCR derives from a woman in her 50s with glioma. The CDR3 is CASNRGWYEQYF. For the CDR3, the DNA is TGTGCCAGCAACAGGGGGTGGTACGAGCAGTACTTC.